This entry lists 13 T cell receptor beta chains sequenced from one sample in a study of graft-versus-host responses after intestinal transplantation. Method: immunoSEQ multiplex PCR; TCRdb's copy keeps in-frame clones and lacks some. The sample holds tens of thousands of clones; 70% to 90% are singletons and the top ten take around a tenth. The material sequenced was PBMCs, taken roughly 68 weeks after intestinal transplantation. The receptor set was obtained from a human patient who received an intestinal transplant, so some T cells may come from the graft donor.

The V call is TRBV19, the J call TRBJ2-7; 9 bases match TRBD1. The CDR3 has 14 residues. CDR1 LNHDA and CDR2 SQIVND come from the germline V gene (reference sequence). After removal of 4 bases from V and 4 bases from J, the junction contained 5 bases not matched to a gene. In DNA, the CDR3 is TGTGCCAGTAGTAGGGACAGGGTCGGATACGAGCAGTACTTC. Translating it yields CASSRDRVGYEQYF.

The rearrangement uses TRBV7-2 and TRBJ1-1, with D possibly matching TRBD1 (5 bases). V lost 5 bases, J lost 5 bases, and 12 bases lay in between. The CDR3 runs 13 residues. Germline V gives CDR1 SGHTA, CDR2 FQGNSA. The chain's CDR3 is CASSHGGRTEAFF. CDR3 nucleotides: TGTGCCAGCAGCCACGGGGGGAGGACTGAAGCTTTCTTT.

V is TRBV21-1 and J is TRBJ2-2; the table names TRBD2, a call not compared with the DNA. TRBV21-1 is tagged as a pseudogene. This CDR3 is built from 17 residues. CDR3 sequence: CASSKAGLAGYTGELFF. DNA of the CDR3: TGTGCCAGCAGCAAAGCCGGACTAGCGGGGTACACCGGGGAGCTGTTTTTT.

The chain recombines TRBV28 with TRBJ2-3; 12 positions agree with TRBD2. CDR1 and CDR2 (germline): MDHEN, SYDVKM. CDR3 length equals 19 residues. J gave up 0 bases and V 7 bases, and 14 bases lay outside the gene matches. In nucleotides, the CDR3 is TGTGCCAGCACCACATGGGGGACTAGCGGGTTGGCTAGCACAGATACGCAGTATTTT. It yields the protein CASTTWGTSGLASTDTQYF. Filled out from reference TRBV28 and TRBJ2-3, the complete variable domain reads DVKVTQSSRYLVKRTGEKVFLECVQDMDHENMFWYRQDPGLGLRLIYFSYDVKMKEKGDIPEGYSVSREKKERFSLILESASTNQTSMYLCASTTWGTSGLASTDTQYFGPGTRLTVL.

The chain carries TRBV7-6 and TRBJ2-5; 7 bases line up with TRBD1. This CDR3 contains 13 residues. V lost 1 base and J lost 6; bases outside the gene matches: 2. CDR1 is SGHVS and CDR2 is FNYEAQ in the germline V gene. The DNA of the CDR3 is TGTGCCAGCAGCTTAGAACAGGGGAAGACCCAGTACTTC. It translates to CASSLEQGKTQYF.

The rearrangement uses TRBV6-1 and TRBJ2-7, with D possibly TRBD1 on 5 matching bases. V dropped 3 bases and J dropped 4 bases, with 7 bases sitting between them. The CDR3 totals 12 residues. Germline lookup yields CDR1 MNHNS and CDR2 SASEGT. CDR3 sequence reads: CASSETVYEQYF. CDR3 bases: TGTGCCAGCAGTGAGACAGTGTACGAGCAGTACTTC.

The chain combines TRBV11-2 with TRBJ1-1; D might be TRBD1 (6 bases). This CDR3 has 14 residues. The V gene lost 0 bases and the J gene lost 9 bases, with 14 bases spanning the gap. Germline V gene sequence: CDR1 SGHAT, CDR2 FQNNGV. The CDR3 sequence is CASSLDGSTGKAFF. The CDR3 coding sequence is TGTGCCAGCAGCTTAGATGGATCGACAGGAAAAGCTTTCTTT.

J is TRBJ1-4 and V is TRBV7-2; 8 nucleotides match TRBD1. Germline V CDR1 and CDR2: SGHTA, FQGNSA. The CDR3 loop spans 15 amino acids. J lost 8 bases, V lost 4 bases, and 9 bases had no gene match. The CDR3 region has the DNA TGTGCCAGCAGCTCGATGGACAGGGCGGGGGAAAAACTGTTTTTT. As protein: CASSSMDRAGEKLFF.

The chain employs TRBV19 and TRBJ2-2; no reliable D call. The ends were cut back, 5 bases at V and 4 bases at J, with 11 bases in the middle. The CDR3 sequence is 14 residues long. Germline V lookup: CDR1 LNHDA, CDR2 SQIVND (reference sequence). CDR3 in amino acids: CASSLRIGTGELFF. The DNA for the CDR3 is TGTGCCAGTAGTCTTCGGATAGGCACCGGGGAGCTGTTTTTT. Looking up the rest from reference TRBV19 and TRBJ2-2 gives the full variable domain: DGGITQSPKYLFRKEGQNVTLSCEQNLNHDAMYWYRQDPGQGLRLIYYSQIVNDFQKGDIAEGYSVSREKKESFPLTVTSAQKNPTAFYLCASSLRIGTGELFFGEGSRLTVL.

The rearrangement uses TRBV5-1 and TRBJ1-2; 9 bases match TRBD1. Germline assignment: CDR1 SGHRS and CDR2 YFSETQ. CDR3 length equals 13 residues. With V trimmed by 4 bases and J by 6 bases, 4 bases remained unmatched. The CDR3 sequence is CASSTGGVHGYTF. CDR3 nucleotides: TGCGCCAGCAGCACAGGGGGCGTCCATGGCTACACCTTC.

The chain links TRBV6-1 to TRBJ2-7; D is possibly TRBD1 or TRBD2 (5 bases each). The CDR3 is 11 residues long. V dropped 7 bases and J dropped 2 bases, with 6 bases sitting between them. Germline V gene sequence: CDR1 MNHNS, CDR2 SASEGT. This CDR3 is CASMGAYEQYF. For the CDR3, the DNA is TGTGCCAGCATGGGGGCCTACGAGCAGTACTTC.

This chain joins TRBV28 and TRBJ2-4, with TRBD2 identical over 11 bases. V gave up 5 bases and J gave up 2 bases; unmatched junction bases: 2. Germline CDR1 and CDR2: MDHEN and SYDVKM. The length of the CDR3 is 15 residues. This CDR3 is CASSLAGGPKNIQYF. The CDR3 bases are TGTGCCAGCAGTCTAGCGGGAGGTCCCAAAAACATTCAGTACTTC.

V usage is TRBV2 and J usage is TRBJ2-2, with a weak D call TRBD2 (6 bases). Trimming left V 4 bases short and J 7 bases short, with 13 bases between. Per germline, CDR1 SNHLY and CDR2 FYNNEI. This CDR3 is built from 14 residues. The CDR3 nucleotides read TGTGCCAGCAGTGGGACTACCCTTGGCGGGGAGCTGTTTTTT. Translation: CASSGTTLGGELFF. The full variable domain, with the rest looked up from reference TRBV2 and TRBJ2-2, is EPEVTQTPSHQVTQMGQEVILRCVPISNHLYFYWYRQILGQKVEFLVSFYNNEISEKSEIFDDQFSVERPDGSNFTLKIRSTKLEDSAMYFCASSGTTLGGELFFGEGSRLTVL.